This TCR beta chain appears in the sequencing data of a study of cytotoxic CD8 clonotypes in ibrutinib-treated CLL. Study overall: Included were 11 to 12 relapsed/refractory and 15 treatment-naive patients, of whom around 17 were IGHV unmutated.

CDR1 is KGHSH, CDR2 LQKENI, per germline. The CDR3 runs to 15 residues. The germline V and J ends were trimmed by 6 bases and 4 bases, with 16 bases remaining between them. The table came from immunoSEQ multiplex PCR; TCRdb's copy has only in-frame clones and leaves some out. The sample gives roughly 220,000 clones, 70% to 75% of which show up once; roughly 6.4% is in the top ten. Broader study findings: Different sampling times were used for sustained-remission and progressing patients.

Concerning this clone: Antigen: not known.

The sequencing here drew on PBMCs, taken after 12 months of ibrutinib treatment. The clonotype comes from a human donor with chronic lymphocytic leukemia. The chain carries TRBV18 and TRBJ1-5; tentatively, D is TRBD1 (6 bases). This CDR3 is CASSPTGFPNQPQHF. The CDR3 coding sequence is TGTGCCAGCTCCCCTACAGGGTTCCCAAATCAGCCCCAGCATTTT.